Shown below are 5 T cell receptor beta chains from a single sample sequenced in a study of CD8 T cells in ankylosing spondylitis. One entry per CDR3 protein results from TCRdb running MiXCR on the 5' RACE reads. The sample comprises 180,000 or so distinct CDR3 sequences, about 9.9% of which are singletons, and about 29% rests with the top ten. What was sequenced was blood, either unsorted or a sorted T cell fraction (not recorded which). Receptors originate from a male donor with ankylosing spondylitis or in good health (not recorded which).

This clonotype was counted ten times or more. The chain couples TRBV12-3 or TRBV12-4 to TRBJ1-2; D remains unclear. This CDR3 is 14 amino acids long. V was pared by 5 bases and J by 8 bases, with 18 bases between. CDR3 loop: CASSHTGSDYGYTF. The CDR3 nucleotides are TGTGCCAGCAGTCATACGGGGTCCGATTACGGCTACACCTTC.

This clonotype was seen only a few times. The chain carries TRBV4-1 and TRBJ2-6; possible D gene TRBD1, 6 bases. Germline lookup yields CDR1 MGHRA and CDR2 YSYEKL. Deletions cut 0 bases from V and 0 bases from J, with 21 bases between. The CDR3 length is 21 residues. CDR3: CASSQDLSIRTDNSGANVLTF. The DNA for the CDR3 is TGCGCCAGCAGCCAAGATTTATCCATCCGGACAGACAACTCTGGGGCCAACGTCCTGACTTTC.

This clonotype came up a few times. The J gene is TRBJ2-4, the V gene TRBV7-2; 8 positions match TRBD1. This CDR3 is 15 amino acids long. J lost 8 bases, V lost 1 base, and 7 bases had no gene match. Germline CDR1 SGHTA, CDR2 FQGNSA. In DNA form, the CDR3 reads TGTGCCAGCAGCTTAGATCCAGGGGGCCTATACATTCAGTACTTC. Protein: CASSLDPGGLYIQYF.

This clonotype has more than one count but fewer than ten. This chain joins TRBV7-9 and TRBJ2-3; no definite D call. The ends were cut back, 5 bases at V and 5 bases at J, with 8 bases in the middle. The CDR3 sequence is 12 residues long. From germline, CDR1 is SEHNR and CDR2 FQNEAQ (reference sequence). Here the CDR3 reads CASSAVLDTQYF. CDR3 DNA sequence: TGTGCCAGCAGCGCGGTTCTAGATACGCAGTATTTT. The whole variable domain, remainder taken from reference TRBV7-9 and TRBJ2-3, is DTGVSQNPRHKITKRGQNVTFRCDPISEHNRLYWYRQTLGQGPEFLTYFQNEAQLEKSRLLSDRFSAERPKGSFSTLEIQRTEQGDSAMYLCASSAVLDTQYFGPGTRLTVL.

This clonotype occurred many times. One end of the junction is discordant with germline, which a read error may explain. The chain carries TRBV20-1 and TRBJ2-4; the D is unclear. This CDR3 region has 14 residues. The germline gives CDR1 DFQATT, CDR2 SNEGSKA (reference sequence). CDR3 bases: TGCAGTGCCAGAGTCCCAGGTTCAGAAAACATTCAGTACTTC. This codes for CSARVPGSENIQYF.